These 15 T cell receptor beta chains came from one sample sequenced in a study of early T cells in non-severe SARS-CoV-2 infection. TCRdb recomputed calls from the 5' RACE reads with MiXCR, one row per CDR3 protein. Of some 83,000 distinct CDR3 sequences in the sample, about 9.4% are singletons; the top ten hold just over 8%. Specimen: whole blood, collected at baseline. The receptors come from an adult who was a healthcare worker with PCR-confirmed SARS-CoV-2 infection or an uninfected control (not recorded which).

The chain is built from TRBV6-2 or TRBV6-3 and TRBJ2-1; the match to TRBD2 covers 7 bases. Germline V lookup: CDR1 MNHEY, CDR2 SVGEGT. CDR3 length: 16 amino acids. Trimming took 4 bases from V and 4 from J; bases not matched to a gene: 10. This chain's CDR3 is CASSFHSVRGYNEQFF. The CDR3 DNA sequence: TGTGCCAGCAGTTTCCATAGCGTGCGGGGGTACAATGAGCAGTTCTTC.

This clonotype was recorded a few times. The chain is built from TRBV28 and TRBJ1-6; perhaps TRBD1 as D (5 bases). The CDR3 has 13 residues. The germline V gene encodes CDR1 MDHEN and CDR2 SYDVKM. V was shortened by 5 bases and J by 10 bases, with 12 bases between the two germline ends. In DNA form, the CDR3 reads TGTGCCAGCAGTCCCCGGACAAACTCACCCCTCCACTTT. Its protein product is CASSPRTNSPLHF.

This clonotype was seen repeatedly, ten times or more. The V and J genes are TRBV15 and TRBJ2-3, with 8 bases identical to TRBD2. Germline lookup yields CDR1 LNHNV and CDR2 YYDKDF (reference sequence). This CDR3 has 17 amino acids. Trimming removed 1 base from V and 0 bases from J; junction bases left unmatched: 6. CDR3: CATSRVGAGGSTDTQYF. Written as DNA, the CDR3 is TGTGCCACCAGCAGAGTAGGGGCGGGAGGTAGCACAGATACGCAGTATTTT.

This clonotype was found a few times. This chain joins TRBV5-3 and TRBJ2-1, with 13 bases lining up with TRBD2. TRBV5-3 is treated as an ORF (open reading frame) with a function not yet certain. The junction had 8 bases not matched to a gene; V was cut back by 0 bases and J by 8 bases. The length of the CDR3 is 17 residues. CDR3 coding DNA: TGTGCCAGAAGCTTGGGACAGGGACTAGCGGGATGGTATGAGCAGTTCTTC. Encoded protein: CARSLGQGLAGWYEQFF.

This clonotype was observed a few times. This chain connects TRBV14 to TRBJ2-2, with D possibly being TRBD1 (5 bases). The CDR3 consists of 18 residues. Trimming removed 0 bases from V and 4 bases from J, with 18 bases in between. Per germline, CDR1 SGHDN and CDR2 FVKESK. Written as DNA, the CDR3 is TGTGCCAGCAGCCAAGATAGCCCGGACATCTTGGTCACCGGGGAGCTGTTTTTT. Amino acids: CASSQDSPDILVTGELFF.

Many counts were recorded for this clonotype. The rearrangement joins TRBV7-6 to TRBJ1-1, with D possibly TRBD1 on 6 matching bases. The CDR3 length is 14 residues. Germline CDR1 SGHVS, CDR2 FNYEAQ. V was trimmed by 3 bases and J by 6 bases, leaving 14 bases between them. Here the CDR3 reads CASSFGGGEAEAFF. In DNA form, the CDR3 reads TGTGCCAGCAGCTTTGGGGGCGGAGAGGCTGAAGCTTTCTTT.

This chain connects TRBV7-7 to TRBJ2-1, with 11 bases matching TRBD2. The CDR3 length is 17 residues. The germline CDR1 and CDR2 sequences are SSHAT and FNYEAQ (reference sequence). V lost 0 bases and J lost 5; bases outside the gene matches: 6. CDR3 DNA sequence: TGTGCCAGCAGCTTAGCTAAGACTAGCGGGGTCGACAATGAGCAGTTCTTC. Amino acids: CASSLAKTSGVDNEQFF. Filled out from reference TRBV7-7 and TRBJ2-1, the complete variable domain reads GAGVSQSPRYKVTKRGQDVTLRCDPISSHATLYWYQQALGQGPEFLTYFNYEAQPDKSGLPSDRFSAERPEGSISTLTIQRTEQRDSAMYRCASSLAKTSGVDNEQFFGPGTRLTVL.

This clonotype showed up many times. This chain uses TRBV6-1 with TRBJ2-7; 7 nucleotides line up with TRBD1. Germline V gene lookup returns CDR1 MNHNS and CDR2 SASEGT. The CDR3 sequence is 14 residues long. J was trimmed by 4 bases and V by 6 bases; bases with no gene match: 9. This CDR3 reads CASSPGQTLYEQYF. The CDR3 region has the DNA TGTGCCAGCAGCCCGGGACAGACACTTTACGAGCAGTACTTC.

This clonotype came up many times. The chain joins TRBV6-5 to TRBJ2-6; D is unresolved. Germline values: CDR1 MNHEY, CDR2 SVGAGI. CDR3 length equals 15 residues. V lost 2 bases and J 0 bases, leaving 5 bases between the germline ends. CDR3 sequence: CASSYTVSGANVLTF. The CDR3 region has the DNA TGTGCCAGCAGTTACACAGTCTCTGGGGCCAACGTCCTGACTTTC.

This clonotype turned up a few times. The rearrangement joins TRBV20-1 to TRBJ2-3, with a possible D match to TRBD1 (5 bases). The CDR3 runs 14 residues. CDR1 is DFQATT and CDR2 is SNEGSKA in the germline V gene (reference sequence). Between the trimmed V and J ends, which lost 0 bases and 2 bases, there was a span of 9 bases. The CDR3 reads CSARDMGHTDTQYF. CDR3 DNA: TGCAGTGCTAGAGATATGGGGCACACAGATACGCAGTATTTT.

This sequence joins TRBV20-1 and TRBJ2-1, with 11 positions matching TRBD2. Germline lookup yields CDR1 DFQATT and CDR2 SNEGSKA (reference sequence). J lost 4 bases, V lost 6 bases, and 8 bases had no gene match. This CDR3 spans 15 amino acids. The CDR3 is CSARLAGNHYNEQFF. In DNA form, the CDR3 reads TGCAGTGCCAGACTAGCGGGAAACCATTACAATGAGCAGTTCTTC.

This clonotype was seen many times. This chain connects TRBV7-2 to TRBJ2-7; D call uncertain. V dropped 0 bases and J dropped 6 bases, with 6 bases sitting between them. Germline V gene data show CDR1 as SGHTA and CDR2 as FQGNSA. CDR3 length: 12 residues. The CDR3 region has the DNA TGTGCCAGCAGCTTAGCGCTGAGCGAGCAGTACTTC. This sequence encodes CASSLALSEQYF. Variable domain in full (rest from reference TRBV7-2 and TRBJ2-7): GAGVSQSPSNKVTEKGKDVELRCDPISGHTALYWYRQSLGQGLEFLIYFQGNSAPDKSGLPSDRFSAERTGGSVSTLTIQRTQQEDSAVYLCASSLALSEQYFGPGTRLTVT.

The CDR3 reads CASSHRRSWQKNTEAFF. The CDR3 nucleotides read TGTGCCAGCAGCCATAGGAGAAGTTGGCAGAAGAACACTGAAGCTTTCTTT. The J gene is TRBJ1-1, the V gene TRBV7-8; the D is unclear. Germline CDR1 and CDR2: SGHVS and FQNEAQ. The CDR3 sequence is 17 residues long. Trimming left V 5 bases short and J 1 base short, with 20 bases between.

The chain combines TRBV5-1 with TRBJ2-5; D possibly corresponds to TRBD1 (6 bases). Per the germline V gene, CDR1 is SGHRS and CDR2 is YFSETQ. The length of the CDR3 is 13 residues. V lost 8 bases to trimming and J lost 2 bases, with 13 bases between them. The CDR3 protein is CASNPGQQETQYF. CDR3 in DNA: TGCGCCAGTAACCCGGGACAACAAGAGACCCAGTACTTC.

This clonotype was seen repeatedly, ten times or more. This chain links TRBV4-1 with TRBJ1-1; the D gene is possibly TRBD1 (5 bases). The CDR3 is 15 amino acids. V was shortened by 0 bases and J by 7 bases, with 15 bases between the two germline ends. From germline, CDR1 is MGHRA and CDR2 YSYEKL. The CDR3 here is CASSQDVRPGGEAFF. Written as DNA, the CDR3 is TGCGCCAGCAGCCAAGATGTGAGACCCGGGGGTGAAGCTTTCTTT.